This TCR beta chain was captured by sequencing in a study of cytotoxic CD8 clonotypes in ibrutinib-treated CLL. The CDR3 runs to 15 residues. Trimming removed 1 base from V and 13 bases from J, with 19 bases in between. Germline V gives CDR1 MNHNS, CDR2 SASEGT. Study-wide results and caveats: Among the clonotypes, public ones were uncommon and contracted or held stable on treatment.

About this clone itself: Its antigen is unknown.

The method was immunoSEQ multiplex PCR; TCRdb's version includes in-frame clones alone and lacks a portion of them. Found here are 150,000 to 200,000 clones, roughly 90% of them singletons; the top ten hold around 3.1%. This receptor was obtained from a human donor with chronic lymphocytic leukemia. Sequenced material: PBMCs, taken at disease progression, from a patient treated with ibrutinib. The rearrangement uses TRBV6-1 and TRBJ1-4; D gene ambiguous. The CDR3 DNA reads TGTGCCAGCAGTGAAGAAAATTGGGGAGCGAGCGGACTGTTTTTT. Protein product: CASSEENWGASGLFF.